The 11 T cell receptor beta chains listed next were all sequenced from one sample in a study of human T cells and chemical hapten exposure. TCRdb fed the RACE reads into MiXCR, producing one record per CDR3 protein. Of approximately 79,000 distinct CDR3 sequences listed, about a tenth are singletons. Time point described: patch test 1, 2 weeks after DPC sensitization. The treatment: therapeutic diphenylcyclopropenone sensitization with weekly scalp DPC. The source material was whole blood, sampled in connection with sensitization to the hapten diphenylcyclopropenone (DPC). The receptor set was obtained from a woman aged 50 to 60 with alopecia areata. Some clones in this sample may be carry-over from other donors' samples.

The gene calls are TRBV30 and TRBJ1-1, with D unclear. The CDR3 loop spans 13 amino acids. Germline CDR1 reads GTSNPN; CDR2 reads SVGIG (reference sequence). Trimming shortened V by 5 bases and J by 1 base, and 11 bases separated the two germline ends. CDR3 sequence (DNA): TGTGCCTGGGAGTACACACCGAACACTGAAGCTTTCTTT. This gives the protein CAWEYTPNTEAFF. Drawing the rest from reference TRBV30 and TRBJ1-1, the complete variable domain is SQTIHQWPATLVQPVGSPLSLECTVEGTSNPNLYWYRQAAGRGLQLLFYSVGIGQISSEVPQNLSASRPQDRQFILSSKKLLLSDSGFYLCAWEYTPNTEAFFGQGTRLTVV.

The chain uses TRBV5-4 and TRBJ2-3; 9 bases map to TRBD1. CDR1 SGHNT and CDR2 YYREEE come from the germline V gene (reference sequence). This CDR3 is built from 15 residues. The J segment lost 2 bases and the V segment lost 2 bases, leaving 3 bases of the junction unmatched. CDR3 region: CASSLGQGITDTQYF. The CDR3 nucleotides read TGTGCCAGCAGCTTAGGACAGGGGATCACAGATACGCAGTATTTT.

This chain's CDR3 is CAWRQGNSGANVLTF. The DNA for the CDR3 is TGTGCCTGGAGACAGGGGAACTCTGGGGCCAACGTCCTGACTTTC. J is TRBJ2-6 and V is TRBV30; 7 bases map to TRBD1. This CDR3 has 15 amino acids. The trim removed 3 bases at V and 0 bases at J, leaving 2 bases unmatched. The germline CDR1 and CDR2 sequences are GTSNPN and SVGIG (reference sequence).

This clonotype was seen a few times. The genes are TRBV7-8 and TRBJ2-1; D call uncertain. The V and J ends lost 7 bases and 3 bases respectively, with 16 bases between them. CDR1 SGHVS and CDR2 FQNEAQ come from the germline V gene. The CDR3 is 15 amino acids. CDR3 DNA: TGTGCCAGCACCGACCGCTGGAGCAACTACAATGAGCAGTTCTTC. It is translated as CASTDRWSNYNEQFF.

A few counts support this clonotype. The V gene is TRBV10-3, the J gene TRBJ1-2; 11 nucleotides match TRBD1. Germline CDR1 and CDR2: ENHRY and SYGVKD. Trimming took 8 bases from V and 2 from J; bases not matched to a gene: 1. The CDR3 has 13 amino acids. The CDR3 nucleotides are TGTGCCATCTGGACAGGGGGCAACTATGGCTACACCTTC. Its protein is CAIWTGGNYGYTF.

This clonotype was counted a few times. CDR3 amino acids: CASPGPSGRPSYNEQFF. The CDR3 DNA sequence: TGTGCCAGCCCGGGTCCTAGCGGGAGGCCTTCCTACAATGAGCAGTTCTTC. The rearrangement uses TRBV28 and TRBJ2-1; TRBD2 matches at 11 bases. Unmatched junction bases numbered 10, after V lost 8 bases and J lost 1 base. CDR1 MDHEN and CDR2 SYDVKM come from the germline V gene. The CDR3 runs to 17 residues.

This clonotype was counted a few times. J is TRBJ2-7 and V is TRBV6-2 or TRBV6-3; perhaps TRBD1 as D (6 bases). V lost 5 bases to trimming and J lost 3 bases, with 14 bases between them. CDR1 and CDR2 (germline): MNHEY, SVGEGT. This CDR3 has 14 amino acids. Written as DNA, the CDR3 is TGTGCCAGCAGTCCGGGACATGGGCACTACGAGCAGTACTTC. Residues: CASSPGHGHYEQYF.

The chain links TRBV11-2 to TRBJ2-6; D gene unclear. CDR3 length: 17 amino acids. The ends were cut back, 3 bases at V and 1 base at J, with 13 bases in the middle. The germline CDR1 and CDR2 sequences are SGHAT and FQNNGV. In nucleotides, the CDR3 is TGTGCCAGCAGCTTCCCTCCCCCAGCATCTGGGGCCAACGTCCTGACTTTC. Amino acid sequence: CASSFPPPASGANVLTF.

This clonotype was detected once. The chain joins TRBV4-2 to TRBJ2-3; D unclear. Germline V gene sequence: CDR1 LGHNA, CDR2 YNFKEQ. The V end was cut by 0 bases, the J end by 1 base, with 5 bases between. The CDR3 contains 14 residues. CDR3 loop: CASSQDIGTDTQYF. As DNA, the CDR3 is TGTGCCAGCAGCCAAGATATAGGCACAGATACGCAGTATTTT.

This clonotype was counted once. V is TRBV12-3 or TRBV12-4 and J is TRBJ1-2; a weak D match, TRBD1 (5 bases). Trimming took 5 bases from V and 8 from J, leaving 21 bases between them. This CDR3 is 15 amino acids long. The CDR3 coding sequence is TGTGCCAGCAGTCCCTCCCGGCAGGGCGCCTCGGGCTACACCTTC. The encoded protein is CASSPSRQGASGYTF.

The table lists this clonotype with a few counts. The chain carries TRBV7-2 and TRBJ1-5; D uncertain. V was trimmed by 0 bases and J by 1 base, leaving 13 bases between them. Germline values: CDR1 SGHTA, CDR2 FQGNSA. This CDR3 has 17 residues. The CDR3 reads CASSLATPGASNQPQHF. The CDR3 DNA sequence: TGTGCCAGCAGCTTAGCGACTCCCGGTGCAAGCAATCAGCCCCAGCATTTT.